Listed below are T cell receptor beta chains from one sample, sequenced in a study of blood T cell repertoires in COVID-19. Clones were read by immunoSEQ multiplex PCR, and TCRdb kept only the in-frame ones, dropping some. The table has over 200,000 clones, around 85% seen once; the top ten hold 4.5% to 5.5%. Sequenced input: peripheral blood. The receptors were sampled from a human donor in a cohort sampled during active COVID-19. Each CDR3 is given with its conserved first and last residue. Each record gives: clone size, J gene, V gene, D gene, CDR3 protein, CDR3 DNA. The D gene is left open where the match is weak. Clone size appears in some rows only: once, few, many, or a class for an expanded clone.

abundance: NA
j_gene: TRBJ2-1
v_gene: TRBV5-1
d_gene: TRBD1
CDR3aa: CASSERTGSEYNEQFF
CDR3nt: TGCGCCAGCAGCGAAAGGACAGGGTCGGAATACAATGAGCAGTTCTTC

abundance: NA
j_gene: TRBJ1-5
v_gene: TRBV18
d_gene: TRBD1
CDR3aa: CASSPLRTGVNQPQHF
CDR3nt: TGTGCCAGCTCACCGCTGCGTACAGGGGTCAATCAGCCCCAGCATTTT

abundance: NA
j_gene: TRBJ2-7
v_gene: TRBV19
d_gene: TRBD2
CDR3aa: CASSIDGRRYEQYF
CDR3nt: TGTGCCAGTAGTATAGACGGGAGGAGGTACGAGCAGTACTTC

abundance: NA
j_gene: TRBJ2-2
v_gene: TRBV7-8
d_gene: TRBD2
CDR3aa: CASSFLVGTSGRSATGELFF
CDR3nt: TGTGCCAGCAGCTTCTTGGTCGGGACTAGCGGGAGATCGGCCACCGGGGAGCTGTTTTTT

abundance: NA
j_gene: TRBJ1-5
v_gene: TRBV6-5
d_gene: TRBD1
CDR3aa: CASSYSGQGNNQPQHF
CDR3nt: TGTGCCAGCAGTTACTCGGGACAGGGAAACAATCAGCCCCAGCATTTT

abundance: NA
j_gene: TRBJ1-1
v_gene: TRBV11-2
d_gene: NA
CDR3aa: CASTPRGGIMNTEAFF
CDR3nt: TGTGCCAGCACCCCTCGGGGGGGTATAATGAACACTGAAGCTTTCTTT

abundance: NA
j_gene: TRBJ1-6
v_gene: TRBV6-5
d_gene: NA
CDR3aa: CASSRQRIYPLHF
CDR3nt: TGTGCCAGCAGTAGACAGCGTATTTACCCCCTCCACTTT

abundance: few
j_gene: TRBJ1-2
v_gene: TRBV28
d_gene: TRBD1
CDR3aa: CASSSTYPGQGRGYTF
CDR3nt: TGTGCCAGCAGTTCAACATACCCGGGACAGGGGAGAGGCTACACCTTC

abundance: NA
j_gene: TRBJ1-4
v_gene: TRBV6-2/TRBV6-3
d_gene: NA
CDR3aa: CASSYSGTRDEKLFF
CDR3nt: TGTGCCAGCAGTTACTCGGGGACACGGGATGAAAAACTGTTTTTT

abundance: NA
j_gene: TRBJ1-1
v_gene: TRBV5-3
d_gene: NA
CDR3aa: CARSLGPVKAFF
CDR3nt: TGTGCCAGAAGCTTGGGGCCAGTGAAAGCTTTCTTT

abundance: NA
j_gene: TRBJ1-1
v_gene: TRBV11-3
d_gene: NA
CDR3aa: CASSPGGRQNTEAFF
CDR3nt: TGTGCCAGCAGCCCCGGGGGGCGCCAGAACACTGAAGCTTTCTTT

abundance: NA
j_gene: TRBJ2-4
v_gene: TRBV21-1
d_gene: NA
CDR3aa: CASSMEGVVNIQYF
CDR3nt: TGTGCCAGCAGCATGGAAGGGGTGGTAAACATTCAGTACTTC

abundance: once
j_gene: TRBJ2-1
v_gene: TRBV3-1/TRBV3-2
d_gene: TRBD2
CDR3aa: CASSQGLAGERYNEQFF
CDR3nt: TGTGCCAGCAGCCAAGGGCTAGCGGGAGAGAGATACAATGAGCAGTTCTTC

abundance: once
j_gene: TRBJ2-7
v_gene: TRBV27
d_gene: NA
CDR3aa: CASSPPGDYEQYF
CDR3nt: TGTGCCAGCAGTCCACCAGGGGACTACGAGCAGTACTTC

abundance: NA
j_gene: TRBJ1-4
v_gene: TRBV9
d_gene: TRBD1
CDR3aa: CASSRQGVNEKLFF
CDR3nt: TGTGCCAGCAGCAGACAGGGAGTTAATGAAAAACTGTTTTTT

abundance: once
j_gene: TRBJ2-7
v_gene: TRBV7-5
d_gene: NA
CDR3aa: CARSRGSEQYF
CDR3nt: TGTGCCAGAAGCCGGGGGTCCGAGCAGTACTTC

abundance: NA
j_gene: TRBJ2-2
v_gene: TRBV27
d_gene: TRBD2
CDR3aa: CASTLQGTSGRRGELFF
CDR3nt: TGTGCCAGCACCCTTCAGGGGACTAGCGGGAGGAGGGGGGAGCTGTTTTTT

abundance: NA
j_gene: TRBJ1-3
v_gene: TRBV2
d_gene: TRBD1
CDR3aa: CASSAQGSFSGNTIYF
CDR3nt: TGTGCCAGCAGTGCACAGGGGTCTTTCTCTGGAAACACCATATATTTT

abundance: NA
j_gene: TRBJ2-1
v_gene: TRBV7-2
d_gene: NA
CDR3aa: CASSLDGTHANNEQFF
CDR3nt: TGTGCCAGCAGCTTAGATGGGACACACGCAAACAATGAGCAGTTCTTC

abundance: NA
j_gene: TRBJ1-1
v_gene: TRBV6-2/TRBV6-3
d_gene: NA
CDR3aa: CASSYPLGNTEAFF
CDR3nt: TGTGCCAGCAGTTACCCCCTCGGGAACACTGAAGCTTTCTTT

abundance: few
j_gene: TRBJ1-2
v_gene: TRBV30
d_gene: TRBD1
CDR3aa: CAWTLGTAYGYTF
CDR3nt: TGTGCCTGGACCCTCGGGACAGCCTATGGCTACACCTTC

abundance: NA
j_gene: TRBJ1-1
v_gene: TRBV7-2
d_gene: NA
CDR3aa: CASSTQGQINTEAFF
CDR3nt: TGTGCCAGCAGCACTCAAGGACAGATCAACACTGAAGCTTTCTTT

abundance: NA
j_gene: TRBJ2-2
v_gene: TRBV5-4
d_gene: NA
CDR3aa: CASSLVSGLAGELFF
CDR3nt: TGTGCCAGCAGCTTGGTTTCGGGATTGGCCGGGGAGCTGTTTTTT

abundance: NA
j_gene: TRBJ2-7
v_gene: TRBV6-5
d_gene: TRBD1
CDR3aa: CASRIGTGGSYEQYF
CDR3nt: TGTGCCAGCAGGATCGGGACAGGGGGTTCCTACGAGCAGTACTTC

abundance: few
j_gene: TRBJ1-5
v_gene: TRBV19
d_gene: NA
CDR3aa: CASSIAGGVGQPQHF
CDR3nt: TGTGCCAGTAGTATAGCGGGAGGGGTCGGCCAGCCCCAGCATTTT

abundance: NA
j_gene: TRBJ2-7
v_gene: TRBV10-3
d_gene: NA
CDR3aa: CAISESRSVAGSGEQYF
CDR3nt: TGTGCCATCAGTGAGTCGCGGTCGGTGGCAGGGTCGGGCGAGCAGTACTTC

abundance: NA
j_gene: TRBJ1-4
v_gene: TRBV14
d_gene: TRBD1
CDR3aa: CASSPRTGKGSVKKLFF
CDR3nt: TGTGCCAGCAGCCCTAGGACAGGGAAAGGATCGGTGAAAAAACTGTTTTTT

abundance: NA
j_gene: TRBJ2-1
v_gene: TRBV7-3
d_gene: NA
CDR3aa: CASSPRPSGEQFF
CDR3nt: TGTGCCAGCAGCCCGAGGCCGAGCGGTGAGCAGTTCTTC